The clone carrying this T cell receptor beta chain was observed once. What it binds is unknown. These data are taken from a study of somatic mutations in cytotoxic T cells in rheumatoid arthritis. Study outcomes and limitations: Of about 60 patients, fewer than ten had a largest CD8+ clone that exceeded 20% of CD8+ cells.

Repertoires were generated with immunoSEQ multiplex PCR, while TCRdb's copy carries only in-frame clones and drops some. Among about 17,000 clones listed, around 79% were seen once. The specimen was CD8+ T cells sorted from blood. This clonotype was sampled from an adult with rheumatoid arthritis.

The CDR3 sequence: CASWVLTGAVGDTQYF. The CDR3, as DNA: TGTGCCAGTTGGGTCCTGACAGGGGCCGTAGGAGATACGCAGTATTTT. This chain joins TRBV7-9 and TRBJ2-3; 8 positions agree with TRBD1. The CDR3 sequence is 16 residues long. The trim removed 9 bases at V and 5 bases at J, leaving 16 bases unmatched. Germline V CDR1 and CDR2: SEHNR, FQNEAQ (reference sequence).